The T cell receptor (beta chain) under discussion was sequenced for a study of blood T cell repertoires in COVID-19 (dated by TCRdb to between 2020 and 2021). About the full investigation: The collaborator samples originated in the United States, Italy and Spain and spanned the acute and convalescent phases of COVID-19. The sample metadata nearly always contained a de-identified subject ID, COVID-19 status, age in years and sex. Subjects who had been exposed to COVID-19, were actively infected with it, or had recovered from it provided the deeply sampled blood TCRbeta repertoires that made up the dataset. The material from the prospective study consisted of cDNA or gDNA derived from T cells, B-cell-depleted T cells, or PBMCs. A freely available public database, intended as a resource for researchers studying the immune response to SARS-CoV-2, is where the repertoires were released. Where available, HLA class I and class II types were obtained from metadata supplied by the sample provider rather than from assay-based typing. The samples were drawn from the first 160 participants of the ongoing ImmuneRACE study and from 950 to 1,500 subjects provided by 6 global collaborators.

Enrolling through a virtual design, the prospective study's participants ranged in age from roughly 18 to 95 years and lived across 24 United States geographic areas. In the prospective study, cohorts were assigned on the basis of participant-reported clinical history obtained from a screening survey and a study questionnaire. Recovered participants in ImmuneRACE Cohort 3 were defined by two consecutive negative NP/OP PCR tests, clearance by a healthcare professional, or resolution of symptoms. Each participant in the prospective study had whole blood, serum and a nasopharyngeal or oropharyngeal swab collected by mobile phlebotomists. Prospective study participants could optionally give additional blood draws and questionnaires over a roughly 2-month period. Prospective study blood samples were shipped either frozen or at room temperature before DNA extraction. What the study reported, not specific to this receptor: The quantity of clinical and demographic metadata differed by source and by participant and was supplied without curation.

There are 14 amino acids in the CDR3, from cysteine to phenylalanine inclusive. Kept here is only the CDR3 DNA, which spans 42 bases and is read in frame from base 1. CDR1 and CDR2 are read off the germline V gene as KGHDR and SFDVKD. Deletion took 0 bases off V and 5 bases off J, with a span of 9 bases between the germline ends. As for this clone: The antigen it binds to is not known. Qualities for individual bases were not recorded, and no much larger clone is one base off.

The immunoSEQ Assay, a bias-controlled multiplex PCR, was used to amplify TCRbeta CDR3 regions from genomic DNA. Turning to the authors' computational methods: The number of nucleated cells in each sample was estimated by amplification of reference gene primers within the assay. To quantify the absolute abundance of each unique TCRbeta CDR3 rearrangement, sequence reads were collapsed and filtered. For each sample, productive Simpson clonality was calculated as the square root of Simpson's diversity index across productive rearrangements. The table comes from immuneACCESS by way of TCRdb, which keeps in-frame sequences with V and J called. Part of the clones is missing from these tables; in studies checked, under half for an unresolved V gene and the rest for unknown reasons. Clone size and the V and J calls come from that table; the DNA yielded D and trimming. The sample table holds 250,000 to 350,000 clones, of which less than 85% were seen once. The ten largest account for about 2.5% of the sample.

Sequenced sample: PBMCs or T cells enriched from blood (not recorded which). This clonotype was sampled from a woman aged 50 to 60 who had recovered from COVID-19. This chain is built from TRBV24-1 and TRBJ2-5, with TRBD1 perhaps the D gene, on 6 matching bases. The DNA reads as follows: TGTGCCACCAGTGATTTGGGCAGGGGTGAGACCCAGTACTTC. Its product reads: CATSDLGRGETQYF.